These 24 T cell receptor beta chains were sequenced from one sample in a study of T-cell reconstitution after alpha-beta-depleted transplantation in children listed by TCRdb under 2016. Library construction relied on PCR. Instrument on record: Illumina HiSeq 2500. TCR libraries were prepared with molecular barcoding, using unique molecular identifiers to normalize TCRbeta repertoire quantification. TCRdb redid the processing of the public reads, applying fastp at Q25 and MiXCR, and retained in-frame beta chains. CDR3 protein duplicates are merged, each entry listing the most common genes and DNA. This sample has a few hundred thousand distinct CDR3 sequences in its table, and around 9.9% of those were observed once. 5% to 6.5% of the sample is held by the ten biggest clonotypes. The sequenced sample was PBMCs from the stem cell graft donor, obtained from the stem cell graft. Receptors were obtained from a human donor who donated a stem cell graft to a child with acute myeloid leukemia.

This clonotype was recorded at least ten times. The CDR3 region is CASSLGLAGIETQYF. DNA for the CDR3: TGCGCCAGCAGCTTGGGACTAGCGGGAATAGAGACCCAGTACTTC. The chain is built from TRBV5-1 and TRBJ2-5; 11 positions agree with TRBD2. J gave up 4 bases and V 0 bases, and 2 bases lay outside the gene matches. There are 15 residues in the CDR3. Germline loops: CDR1 SGHRS, CDR2 YFSETQ. Variable domain in full (rest from reference TRBV5-1 and TRBJ2-5): KAGVTQTPRYLIKTRGQQVTLSCSPISGHRSVSWYQQTPGQGLQFLFEYFSETQRNKGNFPGRFSGRQFSNSRSEMNVSTLELGDSALYLCASSLGLAGIETQYFGPGTRLLVL.

This clonotype has ten or more counts. V is TRBV9 and J is TRBJ2-3; no clear D gene. The CDR3 loop spans 14 amino acids. V was trimmed by 1 base and J by 1 base, leaving 7 bases between them. Germline V gene sequence: CDR1 SGDLS, CDR2 YYNGEE. The CDR3 DNA follows: TGTGCCAGCAGCGTACAGTCGCGCACAGATACGCAGTATTTT. This encodes CASSVQSRTDTQYF.

This chain links TRBV7-3 with TRBJ2-1; TRBD1 aligns across 11 bases. Germline V CDR1 and CDR2: SGHTA, FQGTGA. The CDR3 totals 14 residues. The V segment lost 3 bases and the J segment 9 bases; nucleotides outside the gene matches: 4. The CDR3 DNA follows: TGTGCCAGCAGCTTGGGACAGGGGGTGAGTGAGCAGTTCTTC. Residues: CASSLGQGVSEQFF.

This chain connects TRBV5-6 to TRBJ2-3; 9 bases match TRBD2. The CDR3 covers 20 residues. The germline V gene has CDR1 SGHDT and CDR2 YYEEEE. V lost 4 bases, J lost 2 bases, and 20 bases stayed unmatched. This CDR3 is CASSPGRGGRARRNTDTQYF. The DNA of the CDR3 is TGTGCCAGCAGCCCGGGGCGCGGCGGGAGGGCCCGAAGAAACACAGATACGCAGTATTTT.

This clonotype was counted ten times or more. V is TRBV10-3 and J is TRBJ1-3; D unresolved. Germline values: CDR1 ENHRY, CDR2 SYGVKD. Trimming cost V 9 bases and J 0 bases, with 12 bases left between them. The CDR3 loop spans 14 amino acids. CDR3 region: CAIRAALSGNTIYF. CDR3 nucleotides: TGTGCCATTCGTGCGGCGCTCTCTGGAAACACCATATATTTT.

This clonotype was found a few times. This chain joins TRBV7-8 and TRBJ1-2; D unresolved. V dropped 1 base and J dropped 8 bases, with 14 bases sitting between them. CDR1 and CDR2 (germline): SGHVS, FQNEAQ. The CDR3 has 14 residues. The CDR3: CASSLVHDPEGYTF. CDR3 nucleotides: TGTGCCAGCAGCTTAGTCCACGATCCGGAGGGCTACACCTTC. Full variable domain (rest looked up from reference TRBV7-8 and TRBJ1-2): GAGVSQSPRYKVAKRGQDVALRCDPISGHVSLFWYQQALGQGPEFLTYFQNEAQLDKSGLPSDRFFAERPEGSVSTLKIQRTQQEDSAVYLCASSLVHDPEGYTFGSGTRLTVV.

The genes are TRBV20-1 and TRBJ2-5; 13 bases line up with TRBD2. This CDR3 contains 15 residues. V lost 4 bases, J lost 4 bases, and 6 bases stayed unmatched. Germline CDR1 and CDR2: DFQATT and SNEGSKA (reference sequence). CDR3 in amino acids: CSATLAGGRGETQYF. DNA of the CDR3: TGCAGTGCTACACTAGCGGGGGGGCGGGGAGAGACCCAGTACTTC.

The chain couples TRBV12-3 or TRBV12-4 to TRBJ1-2, with a weak D call TRBD1 (5 bases). The CDR3 contains 11 residues. The germline V and J ends were trimmed by 3 bases and 11 bases, with 10 bases remaining between them. CDR3 sequence (DNA): TGTGCCAGCAGTTTGAGCCAGGGATACACCTTC. It codes for CASSLSQGYTF.

This clonotype has a handful of counts. The chain has TRBV23-1 and TRBJ2-4, with a tentative D call TRBD1 (6 bases). TRBV23-1 qualifies as an ORF whose function is uncertain. Trimming removed 4 bases at V and 4 bases at J, with 14 bases between. The length of the CDR3 is 15 residues. DNA of the CDR3: TGCGCCAGCAGTCCGAAACGGGACACGAAAAACATTCAGTACTTC. This translates into CASSPKRDTKNIQYF.

The chain couples TRBV6-2 or TRBV6-3 to TRBJ2-2; D may match TRBD1 or TRBD2 (5 bases each). This CDR3 spans 14 amino acids. From germline, CDR1 is MNHEY and CDR2 SVGEGT. Trimming removed 3 bases at V and 7 bases at J, with 12 bases between. CDR3 protein: CASSYGRENGELFF. The CDR3 DNA reads as TGTGCCAGCAGTTATGGCAGGGAGAACGGGGAGCTGTTTTTT.

The chain joins TRBV9 to TRBJ2-7; D remains ambiguous. This CDR3 contains 15 residues. Trimming took 0 bases from V and 1 from J, leaving 11 bases between them. CDR1 and CDR2 from the germline V gene are SGDLS and YYNGEE. This CDR3 is CASSVVPEPSYEQYF. CDR3 coding DNA: TGTGCCAGCAGCGTAGTCCCCGAGCCATCCTACGAGCAGTACTTC.

The chain couples TRBV12-3 or TRBV12-4 to TRBJ2-7, with 11 bases aligning to TRBD1. The CDR3 has 13 residues. The trim removed 8 bases at V and 4 bases at J, leaving 4 bases unmatched. The CDR3 protein is CASGTGGKYEQYF. DNA of the CDR3: TGTGCCAGCGGGACAGGGGGAAAATACGAGCAGTACTTC.

This clonotype was counted only a few times. The chain employs TRBV5-1 and TRBJ2-7; tentatively, D is TRBD1 (6 bases). Trimming took 5 bases from V and 3 from J, leaving 15 bases between them. Germline loops: CDR1 SGHRS, CDR2 YFSETQ. CDR3 length equals 14 residues. For the CDR3, the DNA is TGCGCCAGCAGTCCGTCCGGGACAAACTACGAGCAGTACGTC. Translated: CASSPSGTNYEQYV.

At least ten counts were recorded for this clonotype. The gene calls are TRBV5-5 and TRBJ1-6; D gene uncertain. Trimming took off 1 base at V and 0 bases at J, with 14 bases between the two ends. This CDR3 comprises 18 residues. Germline CDR1 reads SGHKS; CDR2 reads YYEKEE (reference sequence). CDR3 DNA: TGTGCCAGCAGCTTGAAAACAGACCTAAGCTCCTATAATTCACCCCTCCACTTT. Translation gives CASSLKTDLSSYNSPLHF. Full variable domain (remainder filled in from reference TRBV5-5 and TRBJ1-6): DAGVTQSPTHLIKTRGQQVTLRCSPISGHKSVSWYQQVLGQGPQFIFQYYEKEERGRGNFPDRFSARQFPNYSSELNVNALLLGDSALYLCASSLKTDLSSYNSPLHFGNGTRLTVT.

This chain links TRBV5-1 with TRBJ2-3, with 9 bases aligning to TRBD2. Germline CDR1 reads SGHRS; CDR2 reads YFSETQ. This CDR3 spans 14 amino acids. V trimming: 0 bases; J trimming: 7 bases; junction bases outside the gene matches: 3. DNA for the CDR3: TGCGCCAGCAGCTTGGCCTCTAGCGGGAATACGCAGTATTTT. It translates to CASSLASSGNTQYF. Variable domain in full (rest from reference TRBV5-1 and TRBJ2-3): KAGVTQTPRYLIKTRGQQVTLSCSPISGHRSVSWYQQTPGQGLQFLFEYFSETQRNKGNFPGRFSGRQFSNSRSEMNVSTLELGDSALYLCASSLASSGNTQYFGPGTRLTVL.

This clonotype has more than one count but fewer than ten. The chain combines TRBV12-3 or TRBV12-4 with TRBJ2-7; 7 bases are shared with TRBD1. This CDR3 is built from 14 residues. Trimming at V came to 7 bases and at J to 0 bases, leaving 6 bases not matched to a gene. The CDR3 nucleotides read TGTGCCAGCACATTCAGGGGGTCCTCCTACGAGCAGTACTTC. This encodes CASTFRGSSYEQYF.

With regard to this clonotype: Relative to the germline gene, one junction end is altered; a read error may explain this. V gene TRBV20-1 combines with J gene TRBJ1-4; possibly TRBD1 for D (5 bases). The germline gives CDR1 DFQATT, CDR2 SNEGSKA (reference sequence). The CDR3 loop spans 14 amino acids. CDR3: CSAYRRPTNEKLFF. The CDR3 coding sequence is TGCAGTGCTTACAGGCGGCCCACTAATGAAAAACTGTTTTTC.

V usage is TRBV7-8 and J usage is TRBJ2-7; tentatively, D is TRBD1 (6 bases). V dropped 0 bases and J dropped 5 bases, with 14 bases sitting between them. Germline CDR1 and CDR2: SGHVS and FQNEAQ. This CDR3 comprises 15 residues. CDR3 loop: CASSLAVQGKHEQYV. DNA of the CDR3: TGTGCCAGCAGCTTAGCGGTACAGGGTAAACACGAGCAGTACGTC.

The gene calls are TRBV5-5 and TRBJ2-7; 8 bases align to TRBD1. Germline V gives CDR1 SGHKS, CDR2 YYEKEE (reference sequence). The CDR3 has 14 residues. Trimming took 4 bases from V and 2 from J; bases not matched to a gene: 5. The DNA of the CDR3 is TGTGCCAGCAGCCCCCGGACAGGGACCTACGAGCAGTACTTC. It translates to CASSPRTGTYEQYF.

This clonotype was picked up a small number of times. The chain combines TRBV30 with TRBJ2-1, with D tentatively TRBD1 or TRBD2 (5 bases each). Germline V gene data show CDR1 as GTSNPN and CDR2 as SVGIG (reference sequence). V was shortened by 4 bases and J by 11 bases, with 12 bases between the two germline ends. This CDR3 has 11 amino acids. CDR3 coding DNA: TGTGCCTGGATCGCCGGGACGCAGCAGTTCTTC. This gives the protein CAWIAGTQQFF.

This chain joins TRBV5-1 and TRBJ2-5, with D unclear. Trimming removed 3 bases from V and 7 bases from J, with 10 bases in between. The CDR3 spans 12 residues. The V gene's germline CDR1 is SGHRS and CDR2 YFSETQ. CDR3 nucleotides: TGCGCCAGCAGCTCCCGGGCAGGGACCCAGTACTTC. This translates into CASSSRAGTQYF.

This clonotype turned up a few times. The rearrangement links TRBV6-2 or TRBV6-3 to TRBJ2-1, with D perhaps TRBD2 (5 bases). CDR3 length: 17 amino acids. Trimming took 0 bases from V and 3 from J, leaving 15 bases between them. Germline V gives CDR1 MNHEY, CDR2 SVGEGT. CDR3 coding DNA: TGTGCCAGCAGTTACTCCTCCTCTAGCCCCGACTACAATGAGCAGTTCTTC. It encodes CASSYSSSSPDYNEQFF.

This clonotype showed up just once. J is TRBJ1-1 and V is TRBV2, with unresolved D. The V end was cut by 6 bases, the J end by 3 bases, with 8 bases between. CDR3 length: 12 residues. CDR1 is SNHLY, CDR2 FYNNEI, per germline. DNA for the CDR3: TGTGCCAGCAGACGGCTCGACACTGAAGCTTTCTTT. It specifies CASRRLDTEAFF.

The sample holds a few counts of this clonotype. The V gene is TRBV6-2 or TRBV6-3, the J gene TRBJ2-1, with 7 bases matching TRBD1. This CDR3 comprises 12 residues. V was pared by 7 bases and J by 5 bases, with 2 bases of the junction left unmatched. Germline V gene sequence: CDR1 MNHEY, CDR2 SVGEGT. CDR3 region: CASKDRDNEQFF. The CDR3 DNA reads as TGTGCCAGCAAAGACAGGGACAATGAGCAGTTCTTC.